This T cell receptor beta chain was identified during a study of identical twins. Via MiXCR, TCRdb re-called the 5' RACE reads, giving one row per CDR3 protein. This table has roughly 720,000 distinct CDR3 sequences, roughly 18% appearing once. This clonotype was seen a few times. The V end was cut by 5 bases, the J end by 5 bases, with 18 bases between. The CDR3 covers 15 residues. Germline V gene lookup returns CDR1 MNHEY and CDR2 SMNVEV (reference sequence). The data also belong to a second study, concerning T cells expressing NK-cell markers.

This clonotype was obtained from a young woman in good health. The sequencing input was PBMCs. The chain employs TRBV27 and TRBJ2-5; TRBD1 might be the D (6 bases). In nucleotides, the CDR3 is TGTGCCAGCAGTCCCCGAGACAGGCCAACGGAGACCCAGTACTTC. It encodes CASSPRDRPTETQYF.